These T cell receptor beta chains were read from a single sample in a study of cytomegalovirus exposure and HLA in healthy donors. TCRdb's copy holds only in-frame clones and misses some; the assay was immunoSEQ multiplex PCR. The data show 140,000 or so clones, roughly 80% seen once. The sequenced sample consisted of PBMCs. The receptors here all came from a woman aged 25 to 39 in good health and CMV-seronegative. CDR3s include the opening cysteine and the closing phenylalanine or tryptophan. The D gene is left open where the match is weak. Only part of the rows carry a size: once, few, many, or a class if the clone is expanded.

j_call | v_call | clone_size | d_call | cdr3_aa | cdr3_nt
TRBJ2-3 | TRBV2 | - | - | CASGTGTVGDTQYF | TGTGCCAGCGGAACAGGGACGGTTGGAGATACGCAGTATTTT
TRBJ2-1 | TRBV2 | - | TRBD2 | CASRRLAGHNEQFF | TGTGCCAGCAGGAGACTAGCGGGCCACAATGAGCAGTTCTTC
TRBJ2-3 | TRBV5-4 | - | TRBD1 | CASRIPPGQGLTDTQYF | TGTGCCAGCAGGATCCCACCGGGACAGGGCCTCACAGATACGCAGTATTTT
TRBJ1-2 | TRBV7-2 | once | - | CASSDPGVYGYTF | TGTGCCAGCAGCGATCCGGGGGTATATGGCTACACCTTC
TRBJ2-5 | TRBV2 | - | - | CASSEALGQPQETQYF | TGTGCCAGCAGTGAAGCGCTGGGGCAGCCCCAAGAGACCCAGTACTTC
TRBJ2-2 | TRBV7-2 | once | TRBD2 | CASSLAGGTGELFF | TGTGCCAGCAGCTTAGCGGGAGGGACCGGGGAGCTGTTTTTT
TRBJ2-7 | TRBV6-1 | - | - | CASSGQGYEQYF | TGTGCCAGCAGTGGGCAGGGATACGAGCAGTACTTC
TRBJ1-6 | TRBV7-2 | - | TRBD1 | CASRPTGISPLHF | TGTGCCAGCAGACCGACAGGGATTTCACCCCTCCACTTT
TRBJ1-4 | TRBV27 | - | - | CASRRLFETGQTNEKLFF | TGTGCCAGCAGACGACTTTTCGAGACGGGACAAACTAATGAAAAACTGTTTTTT
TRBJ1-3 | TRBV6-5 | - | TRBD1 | CASSSDRADPRNTIYF | TGTGCCAGCAGTTCGGACAGGGCCGACCCCCGGAACACCATATATTTT
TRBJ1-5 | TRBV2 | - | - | CASSDGGRDKLDQPQHF | TGTGCCAGCAGTGATGGAGGCAGGGACAAGCTGGATCAGCCCCAGCATTTT
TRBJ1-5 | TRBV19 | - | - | CASSKEDGNQPQHF | TGTGCCAGTAGTAAGGAGGATGGCAATCAGCCCCAGCATTTT
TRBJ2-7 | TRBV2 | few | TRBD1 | CASSVNSDRGNYEQYF | TGTGCCAGCAGCGTAAACTCCGACAGGGGGAACTACGAGCAGTACTTC
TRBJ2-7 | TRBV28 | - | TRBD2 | CASRPAGVSYEQYF | TGTGCCAGCAGGCCAGCGGGAGTCTCCTACGAGCAGTACTTC
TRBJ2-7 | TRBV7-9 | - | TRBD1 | CASSKQGSTYEQYF | TGTGCCAGCAGCAAACAGGGGTCGACCTACGAGCAGTACTTC
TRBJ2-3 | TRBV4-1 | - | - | CASSQDQRSTQYF | TGCGCCAGCAGCCAAGATCAGCGGAGCACGCAGTATTTT
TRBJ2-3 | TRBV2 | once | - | CASTLPGGKIRKYF | TGTGCCAGCACCCTTCCCGGCGGTAAGATACGGAAGTATTTT
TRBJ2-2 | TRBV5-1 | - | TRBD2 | CASSRGAGGGNTGELFF | TGCGCCAGCAGCCGGGGAGCGGGAGGGGGTAACACCGGGGAGCTGTTTTTT
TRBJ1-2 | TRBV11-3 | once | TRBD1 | CASSRRDRTFGNYGYTF | TGTGCCAGCAGCCGGCGGGACAGGACCTTCGGTAACTATGGCTACACCTTC
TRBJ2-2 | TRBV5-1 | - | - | CASSFTDQDGELFF | TGCGCCAGCAGCTTCACAGACCAGGACGGGGAGCTGTTTTTT
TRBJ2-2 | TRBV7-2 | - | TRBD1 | CASSSDRGPGELFF | TGTGCCAGCAGTTCTGACAGGGGTCCCGGGGAGCTGTTTTTT
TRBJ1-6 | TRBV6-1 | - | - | CASRLTVRNSPLHF | TGTGCCAGCAGACTGACAGTACGTAATTCACCCCTCCACTTT